Below, 4 T cell receptor beta chains from the same sample are listed, as sequenced in a study of identical twins (TCRdb year 2016). The library was built by means of 5' RACE. The sequencer was an Illumina HiSeq 2000. The public reads were quality trimmed at Q25 with fastp and then assembled into clones with MiXCR by TCRdb, keeping productive beta chains. Each entry merges the rows of one CDR3 protein and shows their most common DNA and genes. The sample table shows around 450,000 distinct CDR3 sequences, and 14% are seen once. In total, the top ten clones hold about 0.52% of the sample. These sequences were also reported in another study, on yellow fever vaccine responses in identical twins.

The specimen was CD4+ T cells sorted from blood. The receptors come from a woman aged 18-30 years in good health.

This clonotype was seen a handful of times. The chain joins TRBV10-1 to TRBJ2-1; possible D gene TRBD1, 5 bases. Germline V gene lookup returns CDR1 WNHNN and CDR2 SYGVQD (reference sequence). The CDR3 has 15 residues. V was clipped by 2 bases and J by 3 bases, with 11 bases between them. In nucleotides, the CDR3 is TGCGCCAGCAGTGAGGGCCAAGGGGTCTACAATGAGCAGTTCTTC. Encoded protein: CASSEGQGVYNEQFF.

The table lists this clonotype with a few counts. V is TRBV27 and J is TRBJ2-7, with TRBD2 matching over 12 bases. This CDR3 spans 15 amino acids. Germline-derived CDR1 and CDR2 are MNHEY and SMNVEV (reference sequence). V lost 6 bases to trimming and J lost 1 base; unmatched junction nucleotides: 4. The CDR3 coding sequence is TGTGCCAGCAGCTGGCTAGCGGGAGGGTCCTACGAGCAGTACTTC. Its translation is CASSWLAGGSYEQYF.

The chain joins TRBV5-1 to TRBJ2-2; a weak D match, TRBD2 (5 bases). Germline V CDR1 and CDR2: SGHRS, YFSETQ. The CDR3 consists of 15 residues. With 4 bases removed from V and 2 bases from J, the gap between germline ends came to 12 bases. The CDR3 nucleotides are TGCGCCAGCAGCCCCGAGGGTCAAAACACCGGGGAGCTGTTTTTT. This translates into CASSPEGQNTGELFF. Variable domain in full (rest from reference TRBV5-1 and TRBJ2-2): KAGVTQTPRYLIKTRGQQVTLSCSPISGHRSVSWYQQTPGQGLQFLFEYFSETQRNKGNFPGRFSGRQFSNSRSEMNVSTLELGDSALYLCASSPEGQNTGELFFGEGSRLTVL.

V and J are TRBV24-1 and TRBJ1-1; unclear D gene. Germline CDR1 KGHDR, CDR2 SFDVKD. This CDR3 is built from 14 residues. The germline V and J ends were trimmed by 3 bases and 7 bases, with 14 bases remaining between them. The CDR3 protein is CATSDAGRLGEAFF. The CDR3 region has the DNA TGTGCCACCAGTGATGCGGGGAGATTAGGTGAAGCTTTCTTT.